What follows are 8 T cell receptor beta chains derived from one specimen sequenced in a study of quantifying T cell responses using KT2 cells. Whole-study context: cDNA was made from DNase-treated RNA using alpha and beta constant primers.

A single-stranded UMI oligo with SP2 sequence was ligated to cDNA 3' ends. The first PCR ran 4 to 5 cycles with an equimolar RC1.1 and RC1.2 beta primer mix. TCRdb processed the UMI-ligation and nested PCR reads anew with MiXCR; each CDR3 protein has one entry. The repertoire holds 45,000 to 65,000 distinct CDR3 sequences, 9% to 15% seen once, with roughly 9.5% in the top ten. Sequences were obtained from PBMCs spiked with cells of the T cell clone KT2. All receptors come from a human donor.

This clonotype was detected ten times or more. DNA for the CDR3: TGCAGTGCTAGAGATCCCTCTAGCGGGGATTACAATGAGCAGTTCTTC. It codes for CSARDPSSGDYNEQFF. This chain uses TRBV20-1 with TRBJ2-1, with 9 bases aligning to TRBD2. Trimming took 0 bases from V and 4 from J; bases not matched to a gene: 7. This CDR3 spans 16 amino acids. CDR1 is DFQATT and CDR2 is SNEGSKA in the germline V gene (reference sequence).

This chain joins TRBV5-4 and TRBJ2-5; the D is unclear. The CDR3 has 13 amino acids. Germline values: CDR1 SGHNT, CDR2 YYREEE (reference sequence). Trimming removed 4 bases at V and 5 bases at J, with 12 bases between. As DNA, the CDR3 is TGTGCCAGCAGCCCCCGCCCGACTGAGACCCAGTACTTC. It yields the protein CASSPRPTETQYF. Full variable domain (missing parts from reference TRBV5-4 and TRBJ2-5): ETGVTQSPTHLIKTRGQQVTLRCSSQSGHNTVSWYQQALGQGPQFIFQYYREEENGRGNFPPRFSGLQFPNYSSELNVNALELDDSALYLCASSPRPTETQYFGPGTRLLVL.

This clonotype was recorded a few times. The chain employs TRBV12-5 and TRBJ2-1, with 7 bases that match TRBD2. CDR1 and CDR2 (germline): LGHNT, FRNRAP. J gave up 15 bases and V 4 bases, and 12 bases lay outside the gene matches. This CDR3 comprises 13 residues. The CDR3 region is CASGSPRDYEVFF. The CDR3 region has the DNA TGTGCTAGTGGTTCCCCCCGGGACTACGAAGTGTTCTTC.

This clonotype was counted between two and nine times. The rearrangement joins TRBV5-1 to TRBJ2-1, with a tentative D call TRBD1 (6 bases). The germline V gene has CDR1 SGHRS and CDR2 YFSETQ. This CDR3 spans 14 amino acids. The germline V and J ends were trimmed by 1 base and 5 bases, with 10 bases remaining between them. CDR3 in DNA: TGCGCCAGCAGCTTGCAGGGGTACGACAATGAGCAGTTCTTC. This sequence encodes CASSLQGYDNEQFF.

There are many counts of this clonotype. This chain joins TRBV12-5 and TRBJ1-4; the D gene is possibly TRBD1 (5 bases). This CDR3 is 15 amino acids long. Trimming took off 6 bases at V and 0 bases at J, with 11 bases between the two ends. The V gene's germline CDR1 is LGHNT and CDR2 FRNRAP. The CDR3 is CASGLGRTTNEKLFF. CDR3 bases: TGTGCTAGTGGCCTGGGGCGCACAACTAATGAAAAACTGTTTTTT.

The sample holds many counts of this clonotype. The CDR3 DNA follows: TGTGCCGCACAGGGGGCTTCCTCTGGGGCCAACGTCCTGACTTTC. It encodes CAAQGASSGANVLTF. The J gene is TRBJ2-6, the V gene TRBV7-9; 9 nucleotides agree with TRBD1. The CDR3 is 15 amino acids. The J segment lost 0 bases and the V segment lost 11 bases, leaving 5 bases of the junction unmatched. Germline lookup yields CDR1 SEHNR and CDR2 FQNEAQ (reference sequence).

The chain couples TRBV20-1 to TRBJ2-3, with a possible D match to TRBD1 (6 bases). Trimming took 3 bases from V and 1 from J, leaving 11 bases between them. Germline loops: CDR1 DFQATT, CDR2 SNEGSKA (reference sequence). There are 14 residues in the CDR3. The CDR3, as DNA: TGCAGTGCTAGCAGGGGCCTCGGCACAGATACGCAGTATTTT. This sequence encodes CSASRGLGTDTQYF.

This clonotype came up a few times. The chain is built from TRBV27 and TRBJ2-6, with 12 bases matching TRBD1. The J segment lost 2 bases and the V segment lost 5 bases, leaving 10 bases of the junction unmatched. Germline V lookup: CDR1 MNHEY, CDR2 SMNVEV (reference sequence). The CDR3 loop spans 19 amino acids. The CDR3: CASSLTPGQGAAGANVLTF. The CDR3 DNA sequence: TGTGCCAGCAGTCTAACCCCGGGACAGGGGGCCGCTGGGGCCAACGTCCTGACTTTC. Full variable domain (missing parts from reference TRBV27 and TRBJ2-6): EAQVTQNPRYLITVTGKKLTVTCSQNMNHEYMSWYRQDPGLGLRQIYYSMNVEVTDKGDVPEGYKVSRKEKRNFPLILESPSPNQTSLYFCASSLTPGQGAAGANVLTFGAGSRLTVL.